The 23 T cell receptor beta chains listed next were all sequenced from one sample in a study of blood T cell repertoires in COVID-19. The table came from immunoSEQ multiplex PCR; TCRdb's copy has only in-frame clones and leaves some out. The top ten clones hold around 2.1% of a sample with over 300,000 clones, approximately 85% of them seen once. Sequenced input: PBMCs or T cells enriched from blood (not recorded which). The receptors here all came from a man aged 25-45 years who had recovered from COVID-19.

V is TRBV7-8 and J is TRBJ2-3; 8 bases map to TRBD2. The J segment lost 11 bases and the V segment lost 5 bases, leaving 21 bases of the junction unmatched. This CDR3 comprises 17 residues. Germline-derived CDR1 and CDR2 are SGHVS and FQNEAQ. CDR3 loop: CASSHRLSGGHLLEQYF. The CDR3 DNA reads as TGTGCCAGCAGCCACCGATTGAGCGGGGGCCACCTCTTGGAGCAGTATTTT.

This sequence joins TRBV19 and TRBJ1-3; no firm D call. Germline V CDR1 and CDR2: LNHDA, SQIVND (reference sequence). This CDR3 spans 15 amino acids. Between the trimmed V and J ends, which lost 7 bases and 0 bases, there was a span of 13 bases. The CDR3 bases are TGTGCCAGTAAGACAACACGGAACTCTGGAAACACCATATATTTT. It is translated as CASKTTRNSGNTIYF.

This chain connects TRBV10-3 to TRBJ2-3, with 11 bases identical to TRBD2. Germline V lookup: CDR1 ENHRY, CDR2 SYGVKD. The CDR3 extends over 14 amino acids. Trimming at V came to 4 bases and at J to 6 bases, leaving 3 bases not matched to a gene. This CDR3 is CAISASSGGDTQYF. The CDR3 coding sequence is TGTGCCATCAGTGCGTCTAGCGGGGGGGATACGCAGTATTTT.

This rearrangement joins TRBV24-1 to TRBJ2-7, with 7 positions matching TRBD1. The CDR3 runs to 13 residues. Germline V gene lookup returns CDR1 KGHDR and CDR2 SFDVKD. The junction had 6 bases not matched to a gene; V was cut back by 5 bases and J by 6 bases. The chain's CDR3 is CATSVHRGGEQYF. The CDR3 DNA reads TGTGCCACCAGTGTTCACAGGGGCGGCGAGCAGTACTTC.

The gene calls are TRBV9 and TRBJ2-2; D is possibly TRBD2 (5 bases). The CDR3 spans 13 residues. V lost 2 bases and J lost 5, with 7 bases in between. Germline V CDR1 and CDR2: SGDLS, YYNGEE. The chain's CDR3 is CASSVRGTGELFF. CDR3 nucleotide sequence: TGTGCCAGCAGCGTCCGGGGAACCGGGGAGCTGTTTTTT.

This sequence joins TRBV9 and TRBJ2-5; D remains unclear. Deletions cut 0 bases from V and 5 bases from J, with 14 bases between. CDR3 length equals 15 residues. Germline CDR1 is SGDLS and CDR2 is YYNGEE. CDR3 region: CASSVVASHFETQYF. In DNA, the CDR3 is TGTGCCAGCAGCGTAGTGGCTAGTCATTTTGAGACCCAGTACTTC.

This chain links TRBV6-6 with TRBJ1-1, with no clear D. This CDR3 region has 14 residues. Germline CDR1 is MNHNY and CDR2 is SVGAGI (reference sequence). Between the trimmed V and J ends, which lost 2 bases and 7 bases, there was a span of 14 bases. CDR3 DNA sequence: TGTGCCAGCAGTTACGAGGCGCGGAGAGGTGAAGCTTTCTTT. Translation: CASSYEARRGEAFF.

About this clone: It is likely a read error: a sequence one base away is far more abundant. This sequence joins TRBV3-1 (or the pseudogene TRBV3-2) and TRBJ2-7, with 7 bases fitting TRBD1. The V gene's germline CDR1 is LGHDT and CDR2 YNNKEL (reference sequence). V lost 5 bases, J lost 5 bases, and 3 bases stayed unmatched. The CDR3 spans 12 residues. CDR3 nucleotide sequence: TGTGCCAGCAGCTCGACAGGGAACGAGCAGTACTTC. It yields the protein CASSSTGNEQYF.

This rearrangement joins TRBV5-4 to TRBJ2-7, with 8 bases aligning to TRBD2. V lost 2 bases, J lost 2 bases, and 3 bases stayed unmatched. Per the germline V gene, CDR1 is SGHNT and CDR2 is YYREEE (reference sequence). The CDR3 length is 14 residues. As DNA, the CDR3 is TGTGCCAGCAGCTTAGCGGGGGCTCCCTACGAGCAGTACTTC. Protein product: CASSLAGAPYEQYF.

The CDR3 DNA is TGCGCCAGCAGTGAGACCCGGGACAGGGTTGGGGAAAAACTGTTTTTT. Translating it yields CASSETRDRVGEKLFF. The V call is TRBV10-2, the J call TRBJ1-4, with 9 bases fitting TRBD1. The germline CDR1 and CDR2 sequences are WSHSY and SAAADI. J lost 8 bases, V lost 2 bases, and 9 bases had no gene match. The CDR3 extends over 16 amino acids.

V is TRBV6-5 and J is TRBJ1-3, with D maybe TRBD1 (6 bases). Trimming removed 8 bases at V and 4 bases at J, with 6 bases between. Germline V gives CDR1 MNHEY, CDR2 SVGAGI. The CDR3 extends over 11 amino acids. The CDR3 sequence: CASGQGNTIYF. CDR3 DNA: TGTGCCAGCGGACAGGGAAACACCATATATTTT.

V and J are TRBV28 and TRBJ2-7; weak D call: TRBD1 (5 bases). Germline CDR1 MDHEN, CDR2 SYDVKM. Trimming removed 1 base at V and 5 bases at J, with 9 bases between. This CDR3 spans 13 amino acids. CDR3 amino acids: CASSLYGADEQYF. In DNA form, the CDR3 reads TGTGCCAGCAGTTTATATGGGGCGGACGAGCAGTACTTC.

V is TRBV7-6 and J is TRBJ2-3; 8 bases map to TRBD1. CDR1 and CDR2 from the germline V gene are SGHVS and FNYEAQ. With 5 bases clipped from V and 4 bases from J, the junction kept 5 bases outside the gene matches. The CDR3 runs 14 residues. The CDR3, as DNA: TGTGCCAGCAGCCCGGACAGGGTGGCAGATACGCAGTATTTT. Amino acid sequence: CASSPDRVADTQYF.

The chain links TRBV28 to TRBJ1-3; D uncertain. CDR1 is MDHEN, CDR2 SYDVKM, per germline. V lost 2 bases to trimming and J lost 3 bases, with 5 bases between them. This CDR3 region has 13 residues. This CDR3 reads CASSLPGGNTIYF. As DNA, the CDR3 is TGTGCCAGCAGTTTACCAGGTGGAAACACCATATATTTT.

J is TRBJ1-6 and V is TRBV30; 9 positions match TRBD1. Germline V gives CDR1 GTSNPN, CDR2 SVGIG (reference sequence). The CDR3 runs 15 residues. The ends lost 2 bases at V and 7 bases at J; junction bases unmatched: 6. This chain's CDR3 is CAWSYGDRANSPLHF. The DNA of the CDR3 is TGTGCCTGGAGTTATGGGGACAGGGCCAATTCACCCCTCCACTTT.

As regards this clone: Additional DNA sequences in this sample encode the identical CDR3. The chain employs TRBV6-5 and TRBJ1-5; 8 bases are shared with TRBD1. The CDR3 spans 13 residues. Trimming at V came to 6 bases and at J to 6 bases, leaving 4 bases not matched to a gene. Germline CDR1 and CDR2: MNHEY and SVGAGI. The CDR3 here is CASSQQGGQPQHF. CDR3 bases: TGTGCCAGCAGCCAACAGGGGGGTCAGCCCCAGCATTTT.

The J gene is TRBJ1-2, the V gene TRBV18, with 8 bases identical to TRBD1. The CDR3 has 17 amino acids. CDR1 is KGHSH and CDR2 is LQKENI in the germline V gene. Trimming removed 3 bases from V and 0 bases from J; junction bases left unmatched: 9. In DNA form, the CDR3 reads TGTGCCAGCTCACCCCTAGACAGGGGCTTCTCTAACTATGGCTACACCTTC. Protein sequence: CASSPLDRGFSNYGYTF.

This clone was picked up a small number of times. The chain is built from TRBV11-3 and TRBJ2-1; TRBD1 aligns across 7 bases. CDR1 is SGHNT and CDR2 is YENEEA in the germline V gene. With 5 bases clipped from V and 5 bases from J, the junction kept 9 bases outside the gene matches. The CDR3 is 15 residues long. The CDR3 sequence is CASSLGGGQHNEQFF. CDR3 sequence (DNA): TGTGCCAGCAGCCTAGGTGGGGGACAGCACAATGAGCAGTTCTTC. Using reference TRBV11-3 and TRBJ2-1 for the parts outside the CDR3, the full variable domain is EAGVVQSPRYKIIEKKQPVAFWCNPISGHNTLYWYLQNLGQGPELLIRYENEEAVDDSQLPKDRFSAERLKGVDSTLKIQPAELGDSAVYLCASSLGGGQHNEQFFGPGTRLTVL.

This clone was counted only a few times. The chain has TRBV7-9 and TRBJ2-5, with a tentative D call TRBD2 (7 bases). With 1 base removed from V and 2 bases from J, the gap between germline ends came to 14 bases. CDR1 and CDR2 from the germline V gene are SEHNR and FQNEAQ (reference sequence). CDR3 length equals 16 residues. The CDR3 here is CASSLVGGLRQETQYF. The DNA of the CDR3 is TGTGCCAGCAGCTTAGTAGGGGGACTACGTCAAGAGACCCAGTACTTC.

The chain joins TRBV5-1 to TRBJ1-6; 8 bases agree with TRBD1. CDR3 length equals 15 residues. After removal of 3 bases from V and 7 bases from J, the junction contained 6 bases not matched to a gene. Germline loops: CDR1 SGHRS, CDR2 YFSETQ. Here the CDR3 DNA reads TGCGCCAGCAGCTCTGGACAGGGAGACAATTCACCCCTCCACTTT. This translates into CASSSGQGDNSPLHF.

Comments on this clone: This CDR3 is also generated by other DNA sequences in the sample. The V gene is TRBV5-1, the J gene TRBJ1-4, with TRBD1 identical over 9 bases. The CDR3 consists of 14 residues. With 2 bases clipped from V and 5 bases from J, the junction kept 1 base outside the gene matches. Germline V gives CDR1 SGHRS, CDR2 YFSETQ. The CDR3 reads CASSLGQGNEKLFF. The CDR3 nucleotides are TGCGCCAGCAGCTTAGGACAGGGGAATGAAAAACTGTTTTTT.

This chain connects TRBV30 to TRBJ1-2; TRBD1 aligns across 10 bases. The CDR3 has 13 amino acids. With V trimmed by 2 bases and J by 8 bases, 5 bases remained unmatched. CDR1 GTSNPN and CDR2 SVGIG come from the germline V gene (reference sequence). For the CDR3, the DNA is TGTGCCTGGAGTTACGGACAGGGGGTGGGCTACACCTTC. The encoded protein is CAWSYGQGVGYTF.

The rearrangement links TRBV18 to TRBJ1-4; the match to TRBD1 covers 10 bases. Per germline, CDR1 KGHSH and CDR2 LQKENI. The trim removed 3 bases at V and 5 bases at J, leaving 0 bases unmatched. This CDR3 has 14 amino acids. The CDR3 DNA reads TGTGCCAGCTCACCGGACAGGGGGAATGAAAAACTGTTTTTT. As protein: CASSPDRGNEKLFF.